The next 26 T cell receptor beta chains were all read from a single sample in a study of monozygotic twins with inflammatory bowel disease. TCRdb processed the 5' RACE reads again and assigns one entry to each CDR3 protein, with no DNA. Its table records a few hundred thousand distinct CDR3 sequences. Sequenced input: blood. These TCRs come from a human donor with ulcerative colitis or Crohn's disease, or a healthy co-twin of an affected twin (not recorded which).

The V gene is TRBV3-1, the J gene TRBJ2-7; with no DNA, the TCRdb D assignment of TRBD2 cannot be verified. The CDR3 contains 16 residues. From germline, CDR1 is LGHDT and CDR2 YNNKEL (reference sequence). CDR3 sequence reads: CASSLPSTSGPYEQYF.

The rearrangement uses TRBV7-8 and TRBJ2-1. Germline CDR1 and CDR2: SGHVS and FQNEAQ. The length of the CDR3 is 11 residues. The CDR3 region is CASSLEVEQFF.

The V gene is TRBV29-1, the J gene TRBJ1-1. The CDR3 is 14 residues long. CDR1 and CDR2 (germline): SQVTM, ANQGSEA. The CDR3 reads CSVPLGYPNTEAFF.

The gene calls are TRBV28 and TRBJ1-2; TCRdb returns TRBD1, unconfirmable since there is no DNA. The CDR3 totals 15 residues. CDR1 is MDHEN, CDR2 SYDVKM, per germline. The CDR3: CASRGPGQGGYGYTF.

The CDR3 loop is CASSPRTGGKAGANVLTF. The chain combines TRBV28 with TRBJ2-6; the D call from TCRdb, TRBD1, cannot be confirmed without DNA. This CDR3 is built from 18 residues. Germline V gives CDR1 MDHEN, CDR2 SYDVKM.

The CDR3 sequence: CASSPGLSGANVLTF. This chain uses TRBV3-1 with TRBJ2-6; no DNA is available, so the TRBD2 call from TCRdb remains unchecked. The germline V gene has CDR1 LGHDT and CDR2 YNNKEL (reference sequence). The CDR3 runs to 15 residues. Full variable domain (missing parts from reference TRBV3-1 and TRBJ2-6): DTAVSQTPKYLVTQMGNDKSIKCEQNLGHDTMYWYKQDSKKFLKIMFSYNNKELIINETVPNRFSPKSPDKAHLNLHINSLELGDSAVYFCASSPGLSGANVLTFGAGSRLTVL.

J is TRBJ1-1 and V is TRBV5-1. The germline gives CDR1 SGHRS, CDR2 YFSETQ. The CDR3 is made up of 16 amino acids. CDR3 loop: CASSLLSRSGNTEAFF.

The chain employs TRBV6-5 and TRBJ2-7; TCRdb selects TRBD1, and the lack of DNA leaves this call unchecked. CDR3 length: 13 amino acids. Per germline, CDR1 MNHEY and CDR2 SVGAGI. The CDR3 loop reads CASSYVGGTEQYF.

The CDR3 sequence: CAIGTGGSRETQYF. The V call is TRBV10-3, the J call TRBJ2-5; the D gene TCRdb calls, TRBD1, cannot be checked with no DNA. Germline V CDR1 and CDR2: ENHRY, SYGVKD. There are 14 residues in the CDR3.

The chain combines TRBV20-1 with TRBJ2-3; TCRdb calls TRBD2, which cannot be checked without DNA. The CDR3 length is 13 residues. The germline V gene encodes CDR1 DFQATT and CDR2 SNEGSKA (reference sequence). The CDR3 is CSAIVSGRDTQYF.

The chain is built from TRBV6-1 and TRBJ1-6; TCRdb names TRBD1, which stays unverified in the absence of DNA. This CDR3 is 15 amino acids long. CDR1 and CDR2 (germline): MNHNS, SASEGT. The CDR3 loop reads CATQRGGSYNSPLHF.

The chain joins TRBV20-1 to TRBJ2-7; TCRdb proposes TRBD1, but this gene call is untestable without DNA. Per germline, CDR1 DFQATT and CDR2 SNEGSKA (reference sequence). This CDR3 comprises 13 residues. This CDR3 reads CSAREQGRYEQYF.

The J gene is TRBJ2-3, the V gene TRBV24-1; as DNA is missing, the TRBD2 call by TCRdb cannot be tested. Germline V gene data show CDR1 as KGHDR and CDR2 as SFDVKD. There are 19 residues in the CDR3. The CDR3: CATSDADQAWAVTGDTQYF.

The gene calls are TRBV7-9 and TRBJ2-2; with no DNA, the TCRdb D assignment of TRBD2 cannot be verified. This CDR3 contains 16 residues. Germline CDR1 SEHNR, CDR2 FQNEAQ (reference sequence). The CDR3 region is CASSVLAGLTTGELFF.

The chain combines TRBV27 with TRBJ1-2; the D gene TCRdb calls, TRBD1, cannot be checked with no DNA. Germline CDR1 and CDR2: MNHEY and SMNVEV (reference sequence). The CDR3 is made up of 14 amino acids. This CDR3 reads CASSRTGYNYGYTF.

V and J are TRBV27 and TRBJ1-1; the D gene TCRdb calls, TRBD1, cannot be checked with no DNA. There are 16 residues in the CDR3. Germline-derived CDR1 and CDR2 are MNHEY and SMNVEV (reference sequence). CDR3: CASSLTTTGERTEAFF.

The rearrangement uses TRBV5-1 and TRBJ1-3; TCRdb's assignment of TRBD1 cannot be checked, as there is no DNA. Germline V gives CDR1 SGHRS, CDR2 YFSETQ. CDR3 size: 16 residues. CDR3: CARSLYGQGDGNTIYF.

The chain recombines TRBV5-6 with TRBJ2-7; TCRdb's D call, TRBD1, is unchecked because there is no DNA. From germline, CDR1 is SGHDT and CDR2 YYEEEE. The CDR3 contains 16 residues. CDR3 protein: CASSGGFGTGRNEQYF.

The rearrangement links TRBV6-1 to TRBJ1-2. This CDR3 has 14 residues. CDR1 and CDR2 from the germline V gene are MNHNS and SASEGT. The CDR3 reads CASSELQIYYGYTF.

The V and J genes are TRBV7-9 and TRBJ2-1. The V gene's germline CDR1 is SEHNR and CDR2 FQNEAQ (reference sequence). The CDR3 sequence is 15 residues long. The CDR3 sequence: CASSLDGRAYNEQFF.

This chain links TRBV14 with TRBJ2-2; TCRdb calls TRBD1, which cannot be checked without DNA. In germline, CDR1 is SGHDN, CDR2 FVKESK. The CDR3 consists of 16 residues. The CDR3 here is CASSLMTGANTGELFF.

This chain uses TRBV29-1 with TRBJ2-7. This CDR3 has 11 residues. CDR1 and CDR2 (germline): SQVTM, ANQGSEA. CDR3 protein: CSVETGTEQYF.

CDR3: CATRGTGRVNEQFF. V usage is TRBV24-1 and J usage is TRBJ2-1; TCRdb names TRBD2, which stays unverified in the absence of DNA. Germline V gene sequence: CDR1 KGHDR, CDR2 SFDVKD. CDR3 length: 14 amino acids.

The chain uses TRBV2 and TRBJ1-5; the D call from TCRdb, TRBD1, cannot be confirmed without DNA. The CDR3 covers 15 residues. In germline, CDR1 is SNHLY, CDR2 FYNNEI. This chain's CDR3 is CASRGQAISNQPQHF.

V is TRBV5-1 and J is TRBJ1-6; the D call from TCRdb, TRBD1, cannot be confirmed without DNA. CDR3 length: 15 amino acids. In germline, CDR1 is SGHRS, CDR2 YFSETQ. CDR3: CASSFGDRANSPLHF.

The rearrangement joins TRBV7-9 to TRBJ2-1; TCRdb designates TRBD1, a call that cannot be tested without DNA. The CDR3 totals 14 residues. Germline loops: CDR1 SEHNR, CDR2 FQNEAQ (reference sequence). Here the CDR3 reads CASSRTGGLNEQFF.